The clone carrying this T cell receptor (beta chain) was detected once. The antigen remains unidentified. This sample was taken from a study of a mutant IDH1 vaccine in newly diagnosed glioma. Overall study context: Treated patients, roughly 62% male and roughly 40% female, averaged about 40 years of age. Prior therapy was radiotherapy, temozolomide, or both; most received both. Study-wide results and caveats: Shifts in the top peripheral T cell clonotypes seemed unrelated to pseudoprogression. Across multiple MHC alleles, 93.3% of patients had vaccine-induced responses.

The germline V gene has CDR1 GTSNPN and CDR2 SVGIG (reference sequence). The germline V and J ends were trimmed by 0 bases and 6 bases, with 11 bases remaining between them. The CDR3 is 13 amino acids. TCRdb keeps only in-frame clones here, not all; method: immunoSEQ multiplex PCR. The table includes 45,000 to 70,000 clones, 75% to 95% detected once. Time point indicated: baseline, week 1 (first vaccination visit). Treatment: pre-vaccination baseline after standard-of-care therapy. Sequenced material: PBMCs, taken from a glioma patient treated with radiotherapy, temozolomide or both. V and J are TRBV30 and TRBJ1-1, with D uncertain. The source of this sequence is a man aged 50-59 years with glioma. The CDR3 nucleotides read TGTGCCTGGAGTGTTGGCCCCAGTCCTGAAGCTTTCTTT. It is translated as CAWSVGPSPEAFF.